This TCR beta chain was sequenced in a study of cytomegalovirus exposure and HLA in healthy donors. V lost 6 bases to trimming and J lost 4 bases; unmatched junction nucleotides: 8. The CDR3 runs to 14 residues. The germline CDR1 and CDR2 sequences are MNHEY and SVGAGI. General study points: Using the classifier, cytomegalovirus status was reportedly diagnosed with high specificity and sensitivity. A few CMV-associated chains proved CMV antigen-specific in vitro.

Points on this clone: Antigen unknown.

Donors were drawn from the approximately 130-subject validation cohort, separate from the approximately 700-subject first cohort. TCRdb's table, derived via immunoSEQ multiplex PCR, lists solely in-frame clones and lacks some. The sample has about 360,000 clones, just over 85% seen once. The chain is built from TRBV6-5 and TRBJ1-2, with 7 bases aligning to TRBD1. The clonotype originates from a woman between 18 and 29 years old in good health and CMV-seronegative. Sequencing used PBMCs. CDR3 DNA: TGTGCCAGCAGGCAGGGGGGTCCTATCTATGGCTACACCTTC. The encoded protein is CASRQGGPIYGYTF.